This TCR beta chain originates from a study of cytomegalovirus exposure and HLA in healthy donors. Findings and limits, study-wide: CMV serostatus was the only recorded immune exposure for donors.

Worth noting for this clone: What it recognizes is unknown.

The V and J ends lost 4 bases and 4 bases, in that order; junction bases with no gene match: 11. This CDR3 is built from 16 residues. From germline, CDR1 is SNHLY and CDR2 FYNNEI. PCR was performed using 60 Vbeta and 13 Jbeta primers. Data came from immunoSEQ multiplex PCR; TCRdb stores just in-frame clones and leaves some out. Of just over 150,000 clones in the sample, 82% were seen once. This clonotype was obtained from a woman aged 50 to 60 in good health and CMV-seropositive. The chain combines TRBV2 with TRBJ1-2, with TRBD1 matching over 8 bases. Material: PBMCs. The CDR3 nucleotides are TGTGCCAGCAGTGCCAATCCAGGGGGCGGCGGCTATGGCTACACCTTC. Translation gives CASSANPGGGGYGYTF.